This TCR beta chain was observed in a study of cytomegalovirus exposure and HLA in healthy donors. V trimming: 1 base; J trimming: 0 bases; junction bases outside the gene matches: 7. Germline V gene sequence: CDR1 MNHNS, CDR2 SASEGT. The CDR3 spans 18 residues. Vbeta (60) and Jbeta (13) primers were used in the PCR. Generated by immunoSEQ multiplex PCR, the TCRdb table keeps only in-frame clones and is missing some. The profile shows 100,000 to 150,000 clones, approximately 82% of them singletons. Sequenced input: PBMCs. The sequence derives from a man aged 45-65 years in good health and CMV-seronegative. The chain is built from TRBV6-1 and TRBJ2-7; the match to TRBD1 covers 12 bases. CDR3 nucleotide sequence: TGTGCCAGCAGTGAAGGGGACAGGGGGCTCGCCTTCTCCTACGAGCAGTACTTC. Encoded protein: CASSEGDRGLAFSYEQYF.